This is a list of T cell receptor beta chains from one sample in a study of brain T cells in children with intractable seizures. Clones were read by immunoSEQ multiplex PCR, and TCRdb kept only the in-frame ones, dropping some. This sample has some 76,000 clones, with about 93% found just once. The sample consisted of peripheral blood, taken at surgery. The receptors stem from a boy under three years old with tuberous sclerosis and intractable seizures. CDR3s include the opening cysteine and the closing phenylalanine or tryptophan. The order of the fields is V gene, J gene, CDR3 protein.

>TRBV5-1|TRBJ1-4
CASSPEGGGEEKLFF
>TRBV9|TRBJ2-2
CASSVARAGEVGELFF
>TRBV4-1|TRBJ1-1
CASSQPDRNTEAFF
>TRBV7-9|TRBJ2-7
CASSFVDRGLPEQYF
>TRBV4-1|TRBJ2-3
CASSQDSTDTQYF
>TRBV7-2|TRBJ1-5
CASSLVVASNQPQHF
>TRBV6-5|TRBJ2-1
CASSFPGQGYNEQFF
>TRBV19|TRBJ1-5
CASINTISNQPQHF
>TRBV27|TRBJ1-5
CASSPEARTSRNQPQHF
>TRBV6-6|TRBJ1-2
CASSYVPNYGYTF
>TRBV15|TRBJ1-5
CATSGYRGYQPQHF
>TRBV5-4|TRBJ2-1
CASTGGPNMQFF
>TRBV7-9|TRBJ1-1
CASSLPADGPNTEAFF
>TRBV19|TRBJ2-1
CASQRFLPSGSSFYNEQFF
>TRBV29-1|TRBJ1-2
CSVAGASTF
>TRBV9|TRBJ2-5
CASSVLPIAGGPRQETQYF
>TRBV18|TRBJ2-4
CASSSPKREPGKNIQYF
>TRBV2|TRBJ1-4
CASERSRLNNEKLFF
>TRBV19|TRBJ1-2
CASTYRSGGGYGYTF
>TRBV7-9|TRBJ1-5
CASSLGNQPQHF
>TRBV5-4|TRBJ2-7
CASSDAGPYEQYF
>TRBV7-9|TRBJ1-5
CASSQDTPFSNQPQHF
>TRBV5-4|TRBJ2-3
CASSTGQEPVPGTDTQYF
>TRBV3-1/TRBV3-2|TRBJ1-5
CASSQAGDRLNQPQHF
>TRBV11-2|TRBJ2-5
CASSLRGDQETQYF
>TRBV2|TRBJ2-2
CASSDPGLTNTGELFF
>TRBV9|TRBJ2-7
CASSVSGTSLFYEQYF
>TRBV20-1|TRBJ2-5
CSASTGPGTQYF
>TRBV5-1|TRBJ2-7
CASSLETVSYEQYF
>TRBV5-4|TRBJ2-1
CASTSGSYNEQFF
>TRBV11-2|TRBJ2-7
CASSLTAGQGNYEQYF
>TRBV11-2|TRBJ2-1
CASSRAGFSYNEQFF
>TRBV6-1|TRBJ1-1
CASSEIAGYYTEAFF
>TRBV18|TRBJ1-5
CASSPDTGAHQPQHF